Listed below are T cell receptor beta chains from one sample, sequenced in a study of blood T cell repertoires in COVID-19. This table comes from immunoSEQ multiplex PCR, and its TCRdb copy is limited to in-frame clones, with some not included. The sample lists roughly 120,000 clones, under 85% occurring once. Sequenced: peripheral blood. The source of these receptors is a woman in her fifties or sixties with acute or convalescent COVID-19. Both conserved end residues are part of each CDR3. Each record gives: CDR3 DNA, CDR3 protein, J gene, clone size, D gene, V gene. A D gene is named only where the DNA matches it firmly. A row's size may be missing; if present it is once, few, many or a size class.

cdr3_nt: TGTGCCAGTACCCCAGGGTTGGGTCAGCCCCAGCATTTT
cdr3_aa: CASTPGLGQPQHF
j_call: TRBJ1-5
clone_size: -
d_call: -
v_call: TRBV19

cdr3_nt: TGCGCCAGCAGCCCGGGCGGGGGGACTTACACAGATACGCAGTATTTT
cdr3_aa: CASSPGGGTYTDTQYF
j_call: TRBJ2-3
clone_size: -
d_call: TRBD2
v_call: TRBV5-1

cdr3_nt: TGTGCCAGCAGCCGGTTGGGACGGGGGGGTACTGAAGCTTTCTTT
cdr3_aa: CASSRLGRGGTEAFF
j_call: TRBJ1-1
clone_size: -
d_call: -
v_call: TRBV3-1/TRBV3-2

cdr3_nt: TGTGCCAGCAGCTCAATACAGGGCCCCTTGAGTCGCTACACCTTC
cdr3_aa: CASSSIQGPLSRYTF
j_call: TRBJ1-2
clone_size: -
d_call: -
v_call: TRBV11-2

cdr3_nt: TGTGCCTGGGACCTAGGGACAGCATCCGTCTCCGGGGAGCTGTTTTTT
cdr3_aa: CAWDLGTASVSGELFF
j_call: TRBJ2-2
clone_size: -
d_call: TRBD1
v_call: TRBV30

cdr3_nt: TGTGCCATCAGGCAGGGAACAGGGAGCTCCTATAATTCACCCCTCCACTTT
cdr3_aa: CAIRQGTGSSYNSPLHF
j_call: TRBJ1-6
clone_size: once
d_call: -
v_call: TRBV10-3

cdr3_nt: TGTGCCAGCAGCGCCGGACAGGGAGGCACCGGGGAGCTGTTTTTT
cdr3_aa: CASSAGQGGTGELFF
j_call: TRBJ2-2
clone_size: -
d_call: TRBD1
v_call: TRBV9

cdr3_nt: TGTGCCAGCAGCTACCTGACAGAGAGCGCCGCCTATAATTCACCCCTCCACTTT
cdr3_aa: CASSYLTESAAYNSPLHF
j_call: TRBJ1-6
clone_size: -
d_call: -
v_call: TRBV2

cdr3_nt: TGCGCCAGCAGCCTAACTTCCTCCTCTGGAAACACCATATATTTT
cdr3_aa: CASSLTSSSGNTIYF
j_call: TRBJ1-3
clone_size: -
d_call: -
v_call: TRBV5-1

cdr3_nt: TGTGGGGTCTTTGGAAGGGGGGAGCAGTACTTC
cdr3_aa: CGVFGRGEQYF
j_call: TRBJ2-7
clone_size: -
d_call: -
v_call: TRBV28

cdr3_nt: TGTGCCAGCAGCTATCTGGGACAGCTCTTTAACTATGGCTACACCTTC
cdr3_aa: CASSYLGQLFNYGYTF
j_call: TRBJ1-2
clone_size: -
d_call: TRBD1
v_call: TRBV5-8

cdr3_nt: TGTGCCAGCTCCCCGAGACAGGGCTATGGCTACACCTTC
cdr3_aa: CASSPRQGYGYTF
j_call: TRBJ1-2
clone_size: few
d_call: TRBD1
v_call: TRBV18

cdr3_nt: TGTGCCAACCCAGAACCCCAGCCCCAGCATTTT
cdr3_aa: CANPEPQPQHF
j_call: TRBJ1-5
clone_size: -
d_call: -
v_call: TRBV27

cdr3_nt: TGTGCCAGTAAGGACACGGCAGACACTGAAGCTTTCTTT
cdr3_aa: CASKDTADTEAFF
j_call: TRBJ1-1
clone_size: -
d_call: -
v_call: TRBV19

cdr3_nt: TGTGCCAGCAGTCCCCTGGGCTCTAACACTGAAGCTTTCTTT
cdr3_aa: CASSPLGSNTEAFF
j_call: TRBJ1-1
clone_size: -
d_call: -
v_call: TRBV9

cdr3_nt: TGTGCCAGCAGCACGACAGGGGAGGCTTCCGGCTACACCTTC
cdr3_aa: CASSTTGEASGYTF
j_call: TRBJ1-2
clone_size: -
d_call: TRBD1
v_call: TRBV6-5

cdr3_nt: TGTGCCAGCTCACCACCCAGGCGGGGCACAGATACGCAGTATTTT
cdr3_aa: CASSPPRRGTDTQYF
j_call: TRBJ2-3
clone_size: -
d_call: -
v_call: TRBV18

cdr3_nt: TGTGCCTGGACCGAGAATTATTCACCCCTCCACTTT
cdr3_aa: CAWTENYSPLHF
j_call: TRBJ1-6
clone_size: -
d_call: -
v_call: TRBV30

cdr3_nt: TGTGCCAGCAGCTTCGGTTGGGGACAGGAAAATTCACCCCTCCACTTT
cdr3_aa: CASSFGWGQENSPLHF
j_call: TRBJ1-6
clone_size: -
d_call: TRBD1
v_call: TRBV5-6

cdr3_nt: TGTGCCAGCAGCTCAGGGGTTCGGTATTCACCCCTCCACTTT
cdr3_aa: CASSSGVRYSPLHF
j_call: TRBJ1-6
clone_size: -
d_call: -
v_call: TRBV5-6

cdr3_nt: TGTGCCTGGAGTGGGTGGGGAGACAATGAAAAACTGTTTTTT
cdr3_aa: CAWSGWGDNEKLFF
j_call: TRBJ1-4
clone_size: -
d_call: -
v_call: TRBV30

cdr3_nt: TGTGCCAGCTCACCTGGACAGGGCGACTATGGCTACACCTTC
cdr3_aa: CASSPGQGDYGYTF
j_call: TRBJ1-2
clone_size: -
d_call: TRBD1
v_call: TRBV18

cdr3_nt: TGTGCCAGCTTACAGGGGGCCAACACTGAAGCTTTCTTT
cdr3_aa: CASLQGANTEAFF
j_call: TRBJ1-1
clone_size: -
d_call: TRBD1
v_call: TRBV2

cdr3_nt: TGTGCCTGGAGGATACTAGGCTACGAGCAGTACTTC
cdr3_aa: CAWRILGYEQYF
j_call: TRBJ2-7
clone_size: -
d_call: -
v_call: TRBV30

cdr3_nt: TGTGCCAGCAGCCAAGAAGATAGTAGCGCCTCCTACAATGAGCAGTTCTTC
cdr3_aa: CASSQEDSSASYNEQFF
j_call: TRBJ2-1
clone_size: -
d_call: -
v_call: TRBV4-2

cdr3_nt: TGTGCCAGCAGCCAAGGGGGCCAGCTCGACTACACCTTC
cdr3_aa: CASSQGGQLDYTF
j_call: TRBJ1-2
clone_size: -
d_call: -
v_call: TRBV14

cdr3_nt: TGTGCCAGCAGCCTAACAGGGTATTGGACCCAGTACTTC
cdr3_aa: CASSLTGYWTQYF
j_call: TRBJ2-5
clone_size: -
d_call: -
v_call: TRBV14

cdr3_nt: TGTGCCAGCAGCCGGGGACAGGGGATTAATGAGCAGTTCTTC
cdr3_aa: CASSRGQGINEQFF
j_call: TRBJ2-1
clone_size: -
d_call: TRBD1
v_call: TRBV4-2

cdr3_nt: TGTGCCAGCAGTTCGGGGAGGGGCGGTCAGCCCCAGCATTTT
cdr3_aa: CASSSGRGGQPQHF
j_call: TRBJ1-5
clone_size: -
d_call: -
v_call: TRBV2

cdr3_nt: TGTGCCAGCTCAGCGGGGGGGCCGGGGACCCAGTACTTC
cdr3_aa: CASSAGGPGTQYF
j_call: TRBJ2-5
clone_size: -
d_call: TRBD2
v_call: TRBV11-1

cdr3_nt: TGTGCCAGCAGCCAAGATTGGGTTTTAGGCGGGGATGGGGAAAAACTGTTTTTT
cdr3_aa: CASSQDWVLGGDGEKLFF
j_call: TRBJ1-4
clone_size: -
d_call: -
v_call: TRBV3-1/TRBV3-2